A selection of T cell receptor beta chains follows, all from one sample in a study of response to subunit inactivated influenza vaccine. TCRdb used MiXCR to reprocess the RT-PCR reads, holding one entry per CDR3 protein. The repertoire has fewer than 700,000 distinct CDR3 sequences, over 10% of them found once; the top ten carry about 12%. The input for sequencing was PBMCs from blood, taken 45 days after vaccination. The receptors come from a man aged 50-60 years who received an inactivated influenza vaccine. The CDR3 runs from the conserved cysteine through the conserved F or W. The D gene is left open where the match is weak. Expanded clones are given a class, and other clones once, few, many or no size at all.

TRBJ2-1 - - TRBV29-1 TGCAGCGCTCTTCTAAGGACAGCCTACAATGAGCAGTTCTTC CSALLRTAYNEQFF
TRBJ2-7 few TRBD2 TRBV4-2 TGTGCCAGCAGCCAAGATTGGATAGCGGGAGGGACCTACGAGCAGTACTTC CASSQDWIAGGTYEQYF
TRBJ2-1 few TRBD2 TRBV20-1 TGCAGTGCAGGACTAGCGGGAGGGCCCAATGAGCAGTTCTTC CSAGLAGGPNEQFF
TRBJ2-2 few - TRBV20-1 TGCAGTGCTCGCCCAGCCGGGGAGCTGTTTTTT CSARPAGELFF
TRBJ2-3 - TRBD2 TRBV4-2 TGTGCCAGCAGCCAAGAAGGACTAGCGCGCACAGATACGCAGTATTTT CASSQEGLARTDTQYF
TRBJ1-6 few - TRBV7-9 TGTGCCAGCAGCTTACGGGGATCATCCTATAATTCACCCCTCCACTTT CASSLRGSSYNSPLHF
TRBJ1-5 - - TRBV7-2 TGTGCCAGCAGCTTAGAGGCGGGTCAGCCCCAGCATTTT CASSLEAGQPQHF
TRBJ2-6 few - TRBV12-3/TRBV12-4 TGTGCCAGCAGTTTGGGGACGGCAAGCTCTGGGGCCAACGTCCTGACTTTC CASSLGTASSGANVLTF
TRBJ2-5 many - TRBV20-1 TGCAGTGCTAGAGACACCTACGAGACCCAGTACTTC CSARDTYETQYF
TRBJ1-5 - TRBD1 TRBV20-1 TGCAGTGCTAGAGATCTTGGTAAGGGACAGGGAGGCCAGCCCCAGCATTTT CSARDLGKGQGGQPQHF
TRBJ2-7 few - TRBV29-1 TGCAGCGTTGAATTGGGTCAGGCCGGACGCGAGCAGTACTTC CSVELGQAGREQYF